This T cell receptor (beta chain) was found in a study of cytomegalovirus exposure and HLA in healthy donors. Whole-study context: Findings of an earlier analysis included 110 million or so unique TCR beta sequences from 180 million or so T cells. Study-level results: Evidence from a later analysis indicated that most CMV-associated TCR beta chains looked HLA-restricted.

Both 60 Vbeta primers and 13 Jbeta primers went into the PCR. The repertoire was sequenced with immunoSEQ multiplex PCR; TCRdb's copy has only in-frame clones and lacks some. Among roughly 150,000 clones, around three quarters were seen once, and the ten largest hold around 3.1%. Healthy individuals who donated bone marrow served as the donors. With respect to this clone: What it recognizes is unknown.

Trimming removed 0 bases from V and 6 bases from J; junction bases left unmatched: 13. This CDR3 has 17 amino acids. CDR1 SGHDT and CDR2 YYEEEE come from the germline V gene. The chain has TRBV5-6 and TRBJ2-7, with TRBD1 matching over 9 bases. The specimen sequenced was PBMCs. This clonotype was sampled from a male donor in good health and CMV-seronegative. This CDR3 reads CASSLVGYGTGYVEQYF. The CDR3 DNA reads TGTGCCAGCAGCTTGGTAGGGTACGGGACAGGGTATGTCGAGCAGTACTTC.